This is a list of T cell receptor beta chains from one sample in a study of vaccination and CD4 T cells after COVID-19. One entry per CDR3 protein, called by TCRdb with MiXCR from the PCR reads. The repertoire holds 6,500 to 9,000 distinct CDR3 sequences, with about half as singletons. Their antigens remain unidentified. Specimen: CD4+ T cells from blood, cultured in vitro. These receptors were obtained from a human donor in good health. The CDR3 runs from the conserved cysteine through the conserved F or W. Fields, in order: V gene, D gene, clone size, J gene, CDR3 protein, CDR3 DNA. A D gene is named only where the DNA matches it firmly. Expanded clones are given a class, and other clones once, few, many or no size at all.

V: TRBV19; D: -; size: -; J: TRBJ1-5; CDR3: CASSIDRFGQPQHF; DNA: TGTGCCAGTAGTATCGACAGGTTTGGACAGCCCCAGCATTTT
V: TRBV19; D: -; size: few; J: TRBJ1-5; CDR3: CASSTGSPNQPQHF; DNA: TGTGCCAGTAGTACAGGGTCCCCCAATCAGCCCCAGCATTTT
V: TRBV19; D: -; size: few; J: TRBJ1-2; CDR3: CASRAINYGYTF; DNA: TGTGCCAGTAGGGCGATTAACTATGGCTACACCTTC
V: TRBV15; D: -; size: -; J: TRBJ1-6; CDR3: CATSSDSGSPLHF; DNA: TGTGCCACCAGCAGTGATAGTGGCTCACCCCTCCACTTT
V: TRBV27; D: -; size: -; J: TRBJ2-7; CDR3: CATGTLSSYEQYF; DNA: TGTGCCACCGGGACATTGAGCTCCTACGAGCAGTACTTC
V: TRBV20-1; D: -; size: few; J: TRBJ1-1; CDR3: CSASRRGRGIMNTEAFF; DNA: TGCAGTGCTAGTCGCCGGGGGCGGGGAATAATGAACACTGAAGCTTTCTTT
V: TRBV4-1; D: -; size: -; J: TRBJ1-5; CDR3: CASSLGGGSNQPQHF; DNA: TGCGCCAGCAGTCTGGGCGGGGGTAGCAATCAGCCCCAGCATTTT
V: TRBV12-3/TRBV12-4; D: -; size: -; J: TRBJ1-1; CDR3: CASTHTRMRTEAFF; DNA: TGTGCCAGCACCCATACACGTATGAGGACTGAAGCTTTCTTT
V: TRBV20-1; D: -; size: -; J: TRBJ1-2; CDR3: CSARDGNTGIAGYTF; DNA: TGCAGTGCTAGAGATGGGAACACAGGGATCGCTGGCTACACCTTC
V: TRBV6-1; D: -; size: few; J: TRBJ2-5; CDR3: CASTRGPQETQYF; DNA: TGTGCCAGCACACGCGGGCCGCAAGAGACCCAGTACTTC
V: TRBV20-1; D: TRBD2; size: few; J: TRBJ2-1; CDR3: CSAPGLAGTREQFF; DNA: TGCAGTGCCCCAGGACTAGCGGGAACCAGGGAGCAGTTCTTC
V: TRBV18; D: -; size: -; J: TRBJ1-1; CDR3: CASSPVRTEAFF; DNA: TGTGCCAGCTCACCAGTTCGCACTGAAGCTTTCTTT
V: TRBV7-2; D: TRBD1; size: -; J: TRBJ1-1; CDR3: CASSLEDAGGTEAFF; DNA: TGTGCCAGCAGCTTAGAGGATGCAGGGGGCACTGAAGCTTTCTTT
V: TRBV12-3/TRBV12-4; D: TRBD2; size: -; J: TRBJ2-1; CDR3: CASRTSGREQFF; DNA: TGTGCCAGCAGGACGAGCGGGAGGGAGCAGTTCTTC
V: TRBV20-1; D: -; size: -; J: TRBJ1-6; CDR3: CSALQGSSPLHF; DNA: TGCAGTGCCCTACAGGGCTCCTCTCCCCTCCACTTT
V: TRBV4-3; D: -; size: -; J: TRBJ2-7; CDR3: CASSQSTTSYEQYF; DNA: TGCGCCAGCAGCCAGAGCACGACTTCCTACGAGCAGTACTTC
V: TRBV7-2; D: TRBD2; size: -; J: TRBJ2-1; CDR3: CASSLGLAGDYNEQFF; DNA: TGTGCCAGCAGCCTAGGACTAGCGGGAGACTACAATGAGCAGTTCTTC
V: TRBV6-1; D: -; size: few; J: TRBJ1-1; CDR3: CATLLGGGTEAFF; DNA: TGTGCCACTCTTCTAGGGGGGGGGACTGAAGCTTTCTTT
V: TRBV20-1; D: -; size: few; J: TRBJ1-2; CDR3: CRGQNGYTF; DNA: TGCAGGGGGCAAAATGGCTACACCTTC
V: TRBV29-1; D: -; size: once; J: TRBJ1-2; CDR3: CSVDGVLTKFNYGYTF; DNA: TGCAGCGTTGATGGGGTCCTTACGAAATTTAACTATGGCTACACCTTC
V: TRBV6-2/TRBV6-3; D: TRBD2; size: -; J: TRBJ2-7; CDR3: CASSYGRERGEQYF; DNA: TGTGCCAGCAGTTACGGGCGGGAGCGGGGAGAGCAGTACTTC
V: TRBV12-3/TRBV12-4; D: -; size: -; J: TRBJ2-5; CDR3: CASSTSGAQETQYF; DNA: TGTGCCAGCAGTACCTCGGGGGCCCAAGAGACCCAGTACTTC
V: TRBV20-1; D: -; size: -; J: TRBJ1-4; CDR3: CSANAGGGGSGGKLFF; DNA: TGCAGTGCTAATGCGGGGGGCGGGGGCTCGGGTGGAAAACTGTTTTTT
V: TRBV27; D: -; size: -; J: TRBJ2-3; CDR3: CASSLWSNPDTQYF; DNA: TGTGCCAGCAGTTTATGGTCCAACCCCGATACGCAGTATTTT
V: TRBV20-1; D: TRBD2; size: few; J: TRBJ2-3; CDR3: CSGIRTSDDTQYF; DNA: TGCAGTGGTATCCGGACTAGCGACGATACGCAGTATTTT
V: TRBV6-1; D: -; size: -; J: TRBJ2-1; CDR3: CASSVFNNEQFF; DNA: TGTGCCAGCAGTGTCTTTAACAATGAGCAGTTCTTC
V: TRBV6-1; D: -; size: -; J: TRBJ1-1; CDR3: CASSMTVNTEAFF; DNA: TGTGCCAGCAGCATGACTGTTAACACTGAAGCTTTCTTT
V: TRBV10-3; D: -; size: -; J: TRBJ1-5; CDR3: CAIRAEGNQPQHF; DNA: TGTGCCATCAGGGCGGAGGGCAATCAGCCCCAGCATTTT
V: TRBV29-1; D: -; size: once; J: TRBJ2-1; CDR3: CSVEGRIRNEQFF; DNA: TGCAGCGTTGAAGGGCGGATAAGGAATGAGCAGTTCTTC
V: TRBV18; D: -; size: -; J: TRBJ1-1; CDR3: CASSPPGGNTEAFF; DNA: TGTGCCAGCTCACCACCAGGGGGGAACACTGAAGCTTTCTTT
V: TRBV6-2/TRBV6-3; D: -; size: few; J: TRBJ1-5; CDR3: CASSYSTQPQHF; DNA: TGTGCCAGCAGTTACTCGACTCAGCCCCAGCATTTT
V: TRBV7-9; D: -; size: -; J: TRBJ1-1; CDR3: CASSLEIGGAAAREKAFF; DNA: TGTGCCAGCAGCTTAGAGATCGGAGGGGCTGCGGCGAGGGAGAAAGCTTTCTTT
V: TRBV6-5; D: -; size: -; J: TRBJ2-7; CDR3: CASSYSGGDETYEQYF; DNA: TGTGCCAGCAGTTACTCAGGCGGGGACGAGACCTACGAGCAGTACTTC
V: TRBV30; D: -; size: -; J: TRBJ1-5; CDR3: CAWRLDLPGQPQHF; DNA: TGTGCCTGGAGGTTGGACCTACCCGGGCAGCCCCAGCATTTT
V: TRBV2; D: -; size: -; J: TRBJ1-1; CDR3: CASSGQTMNTEAFF; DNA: TGTGCCAGCAGTGGACAAACAATGAACACTGAAGCTTTCTTT
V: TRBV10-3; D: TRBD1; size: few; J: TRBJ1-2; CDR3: CAIGTAGYTF; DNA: TGTGCCATCGGGACAGCTGGCTACACCTTC
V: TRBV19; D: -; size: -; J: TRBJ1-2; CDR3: CASRWGFDYGYTF; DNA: TGTGCCAGTAGATGGGGATTTGACTATGGCTACACCTTC
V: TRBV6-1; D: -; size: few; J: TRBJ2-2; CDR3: CASSVLMGAGELFF; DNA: TGTGCCAGCAGTGTTTTGATGGGGGCCGGGGAGCTGTTTTTT
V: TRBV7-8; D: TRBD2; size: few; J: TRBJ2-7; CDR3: CASSPGGGTAGEQYF; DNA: TGTGCCAGCAGCCCCGGGGGGGGGACTGCGGGCGAGCAGTACTTC
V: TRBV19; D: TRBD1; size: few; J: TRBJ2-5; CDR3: CASSIGGTGETQYF; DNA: TGTGCCAGTAGTATTGGAGGGACAGGGGAGACCCAGTACTTC
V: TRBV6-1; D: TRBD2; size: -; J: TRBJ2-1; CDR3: CASSPRLAGGKGSYNEQFF; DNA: TGTGCCAGCAGTCCTCGACTAGCGGGAGGGAAAGGGTCCTACAATGAGCAGTTCTTC
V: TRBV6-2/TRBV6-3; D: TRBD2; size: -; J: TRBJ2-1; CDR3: CASRRLPPGTSGGASLDEQFF; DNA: TGTGCCAGCAGACGACTCCCCCCCGGGACTAGCGGGGGGGCCTCGTTGGATGAGCAGTTCTTC
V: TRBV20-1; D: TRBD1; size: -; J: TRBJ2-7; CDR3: CSARDLPLGQDTYEQYF; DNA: TGCAGTGCTAGAGATCTCCCCTTGGGACAGGACACCTACGAGCAGTACTTC
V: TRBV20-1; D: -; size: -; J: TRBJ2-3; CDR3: CSAWRDSSTDTQYF; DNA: TGCAGTGCTTGGAGGGACTCTAGCACAGATACGCAGTATTTT
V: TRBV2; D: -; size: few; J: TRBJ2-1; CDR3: CASSASGVSYNEQFF; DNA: TGTGCCAGCAGTGCTTCAGGGGTTAGCTACAATGAGCAGTTCTTC
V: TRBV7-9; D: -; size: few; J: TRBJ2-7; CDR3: CASGGRGYEQYF; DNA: TGTGCCAGCGGAGGCAGGGGCTACGAGCAGTACTTC